These 15 T cell receptor beta chains originate from one sample sequenced in a study of CD8 T cells in ankylosing spondylitis. Study results and caveats: Blood from ankylosing spondylitis patients appeared to carry a characteristic roughly 8-variant TCR beta motif.

Antigens for these TCRs are unknown. TCRdb itself ran the 5' RACE reads through MiXCR, one entry per CDR3 protein. This sample has around 770,000 distinct CDR3 sequences, with 12% found just once. Sequencing was performed on blood, either unsorted or a sorted T cell fraction (not recorded which). The receptors shown here come from a male donor with ankylosing spondylitis.

This clonotype appeared a few times. This chain links TRBV4-3 with TRBJ1-3; D gene ambiguous. Germline lookup yields CDR1 LGHNA and CDR2 YSLEER. The germline V and J ends were trimmed by 4 bases and 4 bases, with 14 bases remaining between them. CDR3 length: 15 amino acids. The CDR3: CASSPRASAGNTIYF. The CDR3 DNA is TGCGCCAGCAGCCCCCGCGCATCGGCGGGAAACACCATATATTTT.

The rearrangement joins TRBV18 to TRBJ2-4, with D unresolved. Germline V gene lookup returns CDR1 KGHSH and CDR2 LQKENI. The CDR3 runs to 15 residues. The V and J ends lost 0 bases and 2 bases respectively, with 8 bases between them. Here the CDR3 reads CASSPPNPSKNIQYF. The CDR3 nucleotides are TGTGCCAGCTCACCACCGAATCCCTCCAAAAACATTCAGTACTTC. Full variable domain (missing parts from reference TRBV18 and TRBJ2-4): NAGVMQNPRHLVRRRGQEARLRCSPMKGHSHVYWYRQLPEEGLKFMVYLQKENIIDESGMPKERFSAEFPKEGPSILRIQQVVRGDSAAYFCASSPPNPSKNIQYFGAGTRLSVL.

The chain combines TRBV5-5 with TRBJ2-1, with D unclear. Germline V CDR1 and CDR2: SGHKS, YYEKEE (reference sequence). V lost 1 base to trimming and J lost 10 bases, with 9 bases between them. The CDR3 consists of 12 residues. The CDR3 is CASSLRYREQFF. CDR3 nucleotides: TGTGCCAGCAGCTTGAGGTACAGAGAGCAGTTCTTC.

This clonotype occurred a few times. V gene TRBV18 combines with J gene TRBJ1-1; D remains ambiguous. This CDR3 region has 13 residues. Trimming removed 3 bases at V and 6 bases at J, with 11 bases between. The V gene's germline CDR1 is KGHSH and CDR2 LQKENI. The CDR3 protein is CASSPTTHPEAFF. The CDR3 nucleotides read TGTGCCAGCTCACCTACGACACACCCTGAAGCTTTCTTT.

This clonotype was detected ten times or more. The chain links TRBV5-5 to TRBJ2-1; possible D gene TRBD2, 5 bases. Trimming pared 4 bases from V and 5 bases from J, leaving 10 bases between. The CDR3 contains 13 residues. The germline CDR1 and CDR2 sequences are SGHKS and YYEKEE (reference sequence). CDR3 sequence reads: CASSLTTDNEQFF. In DNA form, the CDR3 reads TGTGCCAGCAGCCTGACTACGGACAATGAGCAGTTCTTC.

This chain links TRBV11-1 with TRBJ2-7, with 7 bases that match TRBD2. J lost 3 bases, V lost 8 bases, and 13 bases had no gene match. This CDR3 comprises 15 residues. Germline loops: CDR1 SGHAT, CDR2 FQDESV (reference sequence). The CDR3 spells CASGPSSGSFYEQYF. Written as DNA, the CDR3 is TGTGCCAGCGGACCTTCTAGCGGATCCTTCTACGAGCAGTACTTC.

This clonotype was observed a handful of times. CDR3 sequence reads: CSASASFIGAEAFF. As DNA, the CDR3 is TGCAGTGCTAGTGCCAGCTTCATAGGGGCTGAAGCTTTCTTT. The rearrangement joins TRBV20-1 to TRBJ1-1, with a weak D call TRBD1 (5 bases). Germline CDR1 reads DFQATT; CDR2 reads SNEGSKA (reference sequence). There are 14 residues in the CDR3. V was shortened by 3 bases and J by 6 bases, with 17 bases between the two germline ends.

J is TRBJ2-3 and V is TRBV20-1; D not certain. The germline CDR1 and CDR2 sequences are DFQATT and SNEGSKA (reference sequence). The CDR3 runs to 11 residues. The CDR3 region is CGPEFSDTQYF. CDR3 nucleotides: TGCGGGCCGGAGTTTTCAGATACGCAGTATTTT.

This chain uses TRBV7-2 with TRBJ2-2, with 12 bases fitting TRBD2. This CDR3 comprises 15 residues. The trim removed 6 bases at V and 5 bases at J, leaving 4 bases unmatched. Germline CDR1 SGHTA, CDR2 FQGNSA. The CDR3 DNA reads TGTGCCAGCAGACGGGGACTAGCGGGTACCGGGGAGCTGTTTTTT. It is translated as CASRRGLAGTGELFF.

This clonotype came up a few times. V is TRBV7-2 and J is TRBJ2-4, with TRBD2 matching over 11 bases. The CDR3 is 13 amino acids. The germline CDR1 and CDR2 sequences are SGHTA and FQGNSA. Trimming removed 5 bases from V and 11 bases from J; junction bases left unmatched: 5. The CDR3 nucleotides read TGTGCCAGCAGCAACCTAGCGGGAGGTGTTCAGTACTTC. Its translation: CASSNLAGGVQYF.

V usage is TRBV10-3 and J usage is TRBJ2-7, with D possibly being TRBD2 (5 bases). CDR1 is ENHRY, CDR2 SYGVKD, per germline. V lost 4 bases, J lost 6 bases, and 7 bases lay in between. The CDR3 has 11 residues. The CDR3 reads CAISAEVEQYF. The DNA of the CDR3 is TGTGCCATCAGTGCGGAGGTCGAGCAGTACTTC.

This clonotype was seen at least ten times. V and J are TRBV12-3 or TRBV12-4 and TRBJ1-1; D gene unclear. The CDR3 totals 12 residues. The V end lost 5 bases, the J end lost 5 bases, and 9 bases lay between the germline ends. The CDR3 coding sequence is TGTGCCAGCAGTAATCGGCTTACTGAAGCTTTCTTT. Translated: CASSNRLTEAFF.

This clonotype has only a few counts. The V and J genes are TRBV9 and TRBJ2-1; maybe TRBD2 (6 bases). The V gene's germline CDR1 is SGDLS and CDR2 YYNGEE. Between the trimmed V and J ends, which lost 0 bases and 9 bases, there was a span of 13 bases. CDR3 length equals 14 residues. CDR3 in DNA: TGTGCCAGCAGCGTAGAGTCTCCCGGGAGTGAGCAGTTCTTC. Translating gives CASSVESPGSEQFF.

This clonotype appeared a few times. J is TRBJ1-4 and V is TRBV12-3 or TRBV12-4; 10 nucleotides line up with TRBD1. There are 13 residues in the CDR3. With V trimmed by 6 bases and J by 11 bases, 6 bases remained unmatched. CDR3 nucleotide sequence: TGTGCCAGCAGCCCGGGACAGGGGCCTAAACTGTTTTTT. As protein: CASSPGQGPKLFF.

At least ten counts were recorded for this clonotype. The chain links TRBV7-2 to TRBJ2-3; 9 bases align to TRBD2. The CDR3 runs to 15 residues. V gave up 3 bases and J gave up 0 bases; unmatched junction bases: 1. Germline assignment: CDR1 SGHTA and CDR2 FQGNSA. DNA of the CDR3: TGTGCCAGCAGCTTCAGCGGGGGGAGCACAGATACGCAGTATTTT. Its protein is CASSFSGGSTDTQYF.